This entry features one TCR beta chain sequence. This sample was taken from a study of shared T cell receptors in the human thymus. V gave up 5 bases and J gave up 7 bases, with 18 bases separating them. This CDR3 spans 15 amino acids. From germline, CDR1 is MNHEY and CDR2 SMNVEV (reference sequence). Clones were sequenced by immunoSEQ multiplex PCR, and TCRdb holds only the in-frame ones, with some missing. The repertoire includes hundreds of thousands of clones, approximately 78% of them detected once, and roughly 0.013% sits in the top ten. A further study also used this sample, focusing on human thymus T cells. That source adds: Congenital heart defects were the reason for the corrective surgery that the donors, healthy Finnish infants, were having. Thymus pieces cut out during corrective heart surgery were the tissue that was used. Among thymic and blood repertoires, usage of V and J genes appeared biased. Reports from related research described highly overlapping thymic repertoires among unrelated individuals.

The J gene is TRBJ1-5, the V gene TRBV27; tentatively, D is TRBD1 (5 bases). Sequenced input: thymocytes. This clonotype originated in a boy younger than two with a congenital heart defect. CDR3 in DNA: TGTGCCAGCAGTGTCCCTGGGGGGGTCGACCAGCCCCAGCATTTT. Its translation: CASSVPGGVDQPQHF.